This TCR beta chain comes out of a study of early T cells in non-severe SARS-CoV-2 infection. J gave up 2 bases and V 3 bases, and 5 bases lay outside the gene matches. The CDR3 spans 15 residues. Germline assignment: CDR1 DFQATT and CDR2 SNEGSKA (reference sequence). Attachment of unique molecular identifiers was made to individual cDNA molecules. TCRdb reprocessed the 5' RACE reads via MiXCR and lists one record per CDR3 protein. Of some 30,000 distinct CDR3 sequences in the sample, roughly 6% were seen once. This clonotype was picked up many times. The sequencing sample was made of whole blood. The chain is built from TRBV20-1 and TRBJ2-3; 10 bases line up with TRBD2. The receptor's source is an adult who was a healthcare worker with PCR-confirmed SARS-CoV-2 infection or an uninfected control (not recorded which). The CDR3 DNA reads as TGCAGTGCTAGCCACACTAGCGGGGCCACAGATACGCAGTATTTT. This sequence encodes CSASHTSGATDTQYF.